What follows is one T cell receptor (beta chain) and its context. This clonotype has a count of ten or more. Its antigen remains undetermined. No per-base quality is available; no much larger clone lies one base away. The sample's time point label is to be understood as: patch test 1, 2 weeks after DPC sensitization. The label giving this sample's treatment or condition can be read as: therapeutic diphenylcyclopropenone sensitization with weekly scalp DPC. At each patch-test visit, blood was drawn before the patch test was applied. Patients were eligible if aged 18 to 70, diagnosed with alopecia and judged suitable for DPC therapy, and pregnant patients were excluded. Total RNA was extracted from unfractionated whole blood collected in Tempus Blood RNA tubes. This entry belongs to a study of human T cells and chemical hapten exposure (dated by TCRdb to about 2021). Study-level background: For sensitization, 2% DPC in acetone was applied to a roughly 2 cm by roughly 2 cm area of upper inner arm skin. Throughout the study period of approximately 23 weeks, patients also received therapeutic DPC doses to the scalp every week. Patch testing was done on the upper back using Finn chambers containing 0.01% DPC, and results were scored after 6 days according to International Contact Dermatitis Research Group standards. The mostly female patient cohort included alopecia areata with under or over 50% scalp involvement, alopecia totalis and alopecia universalis. Libraries were combined into a pool for sequencing, and differences in TCR yield between samples came mainly from small differences in library volumes within the pool. Peripheral blood TCR repertoire changes were tracked in vivo in alopecia patients during primary and secondary sensitization to the hapten diphenylcyclopropenone (DPC). Blood was sampled from patients pre-sensitization (week 0) and at 2, 6 and about 24 weeks after DPC sensitization. Under 30 alopecia patients gave blood for TCR sequencing at one to four time points (pre-sensitization, 2, 6 and 24 weeks).

Overall study results and their limits: Expanded TCRs formed significantly more large CDR3 similarity clusters than pre-sensitization or healthy control sets, consistent with antigen-driven responses. A positive correlation was found between the number of PT1 expanded TCRs and patch test score, with significance reached at thresholds 8, 16 and 32 but not 4. No change with DPC sensitization was found in the number of TCRs above 1 in 1000 frequency, and no evidence of global repertoire structure alterations was found. Because all patients had alopecia, a presumed autoimmune disease, the immune response of the patients might differ from that of healthy individuals. Repeated subsampling changed both the strength of the expansion versus patch-test correlation and the threshold at which the correlation became significant.

The library was built by means of RACE. Sequencing was carried out with a NextSeq 500. During library preparation, unique molecular identifiers were attached to individual cDNA molecules so that TCRs could be counted quantitatively and reproducibly. From each blood RNA sample, both TCR alpha and TCR beta chains were sequenced. For the original study's pipeline: A median of approximately 96,000 TCRs per sample was observed, with a range of roughly 20,000 to 750,000. The Decombinator software suite was used to annotate the V, J and CDR3 of the TCR reads. For PS versus PT1 abundance plots, all samples were subsampled to the same number of TCRs (28,000). Expanded TCRs were defined as absent before sensitization and observed at least eight times at the 2-week time point. In-frame beta chains were kept once TCRdb had trimmed the public reads at Q25 with fastp and called clones with MiXCR. Under each unique CDR3 protein, matching rows form one entry showing the most common genes and DNA. These V and J calls originate from TCRdb's pipeline instead of the authors' own analysis. For this sample there are 100,000 or so distinct CDR3 sequences; about 10% appear just once. Roughly 3.5% of the sample is held by the ten biggest clonotypes.

V loses 3 bases, J loses 7 bases, and the germline ends lie 15 bases apart. The germline V gene (reference sequence) supplies CDR1 GTSNPN and CDR2 SVGIG. From cysteine to phenylalanine, the CDR3 is 13 amino acids long. The kept DNA is CDR3 alone, 39 bases in frame from the first base. The source of this sequence is a woman aged 35 to 49 with alopecia areata. Some clones in this sample may be carry-over from other donors' samples. The chain employs TRBV30 and TRBJ1-1; the D segment could be TRBD1, given 5 matching bases. Sequences were derived from whole blood, sampled in connection with sensitization to the hapten diphenylcyclopropenone (DPC). In nucleotides, the sequence is TGTGCCTGGAGCCGACAGCAGGGCCTTGAAGCTTTCTTT. Protein translation: CAWSRQQGLEAFF. When the CDR3 is completed using the reference TRBV30 and TRBJ1-1 genes on either side, the full variable domain is SQTIHQWPATLVQPVGSPLSLECTVEGTSNPNLYWYRQAAGRGLQLLFYSVGIGQISSEVPQNLSASRPQDRQFILSSKKLLLSDSGFYLCAWSRQQGLEAFFGQGTRLTVV.